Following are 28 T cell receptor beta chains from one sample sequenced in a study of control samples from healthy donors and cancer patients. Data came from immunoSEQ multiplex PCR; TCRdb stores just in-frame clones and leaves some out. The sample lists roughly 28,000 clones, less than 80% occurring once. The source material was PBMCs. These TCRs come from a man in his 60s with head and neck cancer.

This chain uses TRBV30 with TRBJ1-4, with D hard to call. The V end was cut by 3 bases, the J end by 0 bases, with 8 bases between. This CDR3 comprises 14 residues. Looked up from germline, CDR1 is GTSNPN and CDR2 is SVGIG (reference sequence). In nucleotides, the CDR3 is TGTGCCTGGAGATCGGGGACAACTAATGAAAAACTGTTTTTT. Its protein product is CAWRSGTTNEKLFF.

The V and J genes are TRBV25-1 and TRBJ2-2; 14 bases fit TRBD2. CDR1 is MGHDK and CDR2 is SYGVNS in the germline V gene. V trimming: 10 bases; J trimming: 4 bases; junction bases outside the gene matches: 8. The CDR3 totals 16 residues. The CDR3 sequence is CATRTSGRSSTGELFF. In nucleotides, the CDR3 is TGTGCCACCCGGACTAGCGGGAGGTCGAGCACCGGGGAGCTGTTTTTT.

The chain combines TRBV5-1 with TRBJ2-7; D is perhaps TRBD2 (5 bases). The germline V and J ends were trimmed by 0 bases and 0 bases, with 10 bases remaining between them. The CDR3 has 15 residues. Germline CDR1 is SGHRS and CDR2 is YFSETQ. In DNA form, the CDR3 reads TGCGCCAGCAGCTTGGTGGGGAGTTCCTCCTACGAGCAGTACTTC. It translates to CASSLVGSSSYEQYF.

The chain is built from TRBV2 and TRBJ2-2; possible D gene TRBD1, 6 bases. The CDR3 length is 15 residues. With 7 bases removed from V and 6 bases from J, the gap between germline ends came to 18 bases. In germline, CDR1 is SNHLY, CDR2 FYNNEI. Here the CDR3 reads CASIGGTAIAGELFF. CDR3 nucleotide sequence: TGTGCCAGCATTGGGGGCACGGCGATTGCCGGGGAGCTGTTTTTT.

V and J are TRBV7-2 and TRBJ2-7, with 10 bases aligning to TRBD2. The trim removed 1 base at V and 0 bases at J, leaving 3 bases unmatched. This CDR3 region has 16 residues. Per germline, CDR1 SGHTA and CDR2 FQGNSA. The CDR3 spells CASSLDLAGGSYEQYF. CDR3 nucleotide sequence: TGTGCCAGCAGCTTAGATTTAGCGGGAGGCTCCTACGAGCAGTACTTC. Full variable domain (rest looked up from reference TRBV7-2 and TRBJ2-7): GAGVSQSPSNKVTEKGKDVELRCDPISGHTALYWYRQSLGQGLEFLIYFQGNSAPDKSGLPSDRFSAERTGGSVSTLTIQRTQQEDSAVYLCASSLDLAGGSYEQYFGPGTRLTVT.

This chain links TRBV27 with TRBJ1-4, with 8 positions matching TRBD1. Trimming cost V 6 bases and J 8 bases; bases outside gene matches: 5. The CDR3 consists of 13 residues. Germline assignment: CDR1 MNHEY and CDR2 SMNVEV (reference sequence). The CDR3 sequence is CASSDRGGEKLFF. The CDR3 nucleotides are TGTGCCAGCAGCGACAGGGGCGGGGAAAAACTGTTTTTT.

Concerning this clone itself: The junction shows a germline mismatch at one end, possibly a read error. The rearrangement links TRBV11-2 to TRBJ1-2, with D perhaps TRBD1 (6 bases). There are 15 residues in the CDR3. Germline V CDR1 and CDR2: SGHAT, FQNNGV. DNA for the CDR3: TGTGCCAGCAGCCTCGCCCCGGGGGGCGGGTATGGCCACACCTTC. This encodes CASSLAPGGGYGHTF. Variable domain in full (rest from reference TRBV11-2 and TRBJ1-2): EAGVAQSPRYKIIEKRQSVAFWCNPISGHATLYWYQQILGQGPKLLIQFQNNGVVDDSQLPKDRFSAERLKGVDSTLKIQPAKLEDSAVYLCASSLAPGGGYGHTFGSGTRLTVV.

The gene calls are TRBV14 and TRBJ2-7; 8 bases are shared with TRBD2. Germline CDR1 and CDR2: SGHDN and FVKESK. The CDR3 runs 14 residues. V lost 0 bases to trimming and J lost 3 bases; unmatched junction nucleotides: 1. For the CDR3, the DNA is TGTGCCAGCAGCCAAGAACGGGGGGGCTACGAGCAGTACTTC. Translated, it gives CASSQERGGYEQYF. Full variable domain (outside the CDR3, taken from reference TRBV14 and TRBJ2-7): EAGVTQFPSHSVIEKGQTVTLRCDPISGHDNLYWYRRVMGKEIKFLLHFVKESKQDESGMPNNRFLAERTGGTYSTLKVQPAELEDSGVYFCASSQERGGYEQYFGPGTRLTVT.

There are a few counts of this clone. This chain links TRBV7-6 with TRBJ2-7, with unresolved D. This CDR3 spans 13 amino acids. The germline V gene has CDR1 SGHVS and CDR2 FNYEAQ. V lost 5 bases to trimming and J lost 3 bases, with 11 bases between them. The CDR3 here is CASSATAGYEQYF. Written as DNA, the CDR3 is TGTGCCAGCAGCGCCACTGCCGGCTACGAGCAGTACTTC. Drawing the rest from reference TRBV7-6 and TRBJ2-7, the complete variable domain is GAGVSQSPRYKVTKRGQDVALRCDPISGHVSLYWYRQALGQGPEFLTYFNYEAQQDKSGLPNDRFSAERPEGSISTLTIQRTEQRDSAMYRCASSATAGYEQYFGPGTRLTVT.

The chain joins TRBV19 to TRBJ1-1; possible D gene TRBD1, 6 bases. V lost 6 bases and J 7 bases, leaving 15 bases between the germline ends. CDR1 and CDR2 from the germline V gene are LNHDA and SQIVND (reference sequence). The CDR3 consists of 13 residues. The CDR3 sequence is CASRGDRRNEAFF. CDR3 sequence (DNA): TGTGCCAGTAGGGGTGACAGGCGAAATGAAGCTTTCTTT.

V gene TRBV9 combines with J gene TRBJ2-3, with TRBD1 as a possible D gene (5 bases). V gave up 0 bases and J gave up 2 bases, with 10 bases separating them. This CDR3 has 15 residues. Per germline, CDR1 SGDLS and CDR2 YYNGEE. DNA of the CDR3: TGTGCCAGCAGCGTAGCGGCACAGGACACAGATACGCAGTATTTT. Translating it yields CASSVAAQDTDTQYF.

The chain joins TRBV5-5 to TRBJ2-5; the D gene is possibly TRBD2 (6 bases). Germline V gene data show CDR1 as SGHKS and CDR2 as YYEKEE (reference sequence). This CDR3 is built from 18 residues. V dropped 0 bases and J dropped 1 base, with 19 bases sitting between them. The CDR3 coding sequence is TGTGCCAGCAGCTTGGACCCCCAGCGGGCCCATAGCCAAGAGACCCAGTACTTC. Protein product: CASSLDPQRAHSQETQYF.

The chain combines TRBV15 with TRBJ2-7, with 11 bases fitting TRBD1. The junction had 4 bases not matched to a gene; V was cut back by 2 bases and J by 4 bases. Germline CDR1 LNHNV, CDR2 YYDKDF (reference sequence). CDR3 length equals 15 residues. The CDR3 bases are TGTGCCACCAGCAGACCGGGACAGGGGGTTTACGAGCAGTACTTC. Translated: CATSRPGQGVYEQYF. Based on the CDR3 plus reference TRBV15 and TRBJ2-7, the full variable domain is DAMVIQNPRYQVTQFGKPVTLSCSQTLNHNVMYWYQQKSSQAPKLLFHYYDKDFNNEADTPDNFQSRRPNTSFCFLDIRSPGLGDTAMYLCATSRPGQGVYEQYFGPGTRLTVT.

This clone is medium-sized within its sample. The chain's CDR3 is CASREGLDYEQYF. The CDR3, as DNA: TGTGCCAGCCGAGAAGGGTTAGACTACGAGCAGTACTTC. The chain couples TRBV7-9 to TRBJ2-7; D remains ambiguous. V was cut by 8 bases and J by 3 bases, with 14 bases left in between. There are 13 residues in the CDR3. Per germline, CDR1 SEHNR and CDR2 FQNEAQ (reference sequence).

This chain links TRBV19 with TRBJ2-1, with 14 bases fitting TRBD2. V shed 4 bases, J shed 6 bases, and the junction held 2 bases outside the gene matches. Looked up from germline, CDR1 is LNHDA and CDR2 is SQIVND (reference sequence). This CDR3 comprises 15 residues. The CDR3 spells CASSKGTSGSNEQFF. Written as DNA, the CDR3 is TGTGCCAGTAGTAAAGGGACTAGCGGGAGCAATGAGCAGTTCTTC.

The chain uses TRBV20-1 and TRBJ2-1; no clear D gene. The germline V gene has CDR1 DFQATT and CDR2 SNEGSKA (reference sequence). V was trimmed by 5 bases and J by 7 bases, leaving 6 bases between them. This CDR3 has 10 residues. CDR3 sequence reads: CSAQENEQFF. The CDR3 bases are TGCAGTGCTCAGGAGAATGAGCAGTTCTTC.

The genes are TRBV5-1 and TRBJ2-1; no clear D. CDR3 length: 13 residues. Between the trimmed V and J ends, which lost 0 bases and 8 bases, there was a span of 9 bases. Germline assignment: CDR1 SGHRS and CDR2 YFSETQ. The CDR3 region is CASSLGPKDEQFF. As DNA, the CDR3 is TGCGCCAGCAGCTTGGGACCAAAGGATGAGCAGTTCTTC.

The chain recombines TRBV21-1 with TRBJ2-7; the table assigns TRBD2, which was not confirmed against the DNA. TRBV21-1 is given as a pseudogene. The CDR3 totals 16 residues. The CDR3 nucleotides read TGTGCCAGAGTAGGTGCGACGGGGAGAGGGTATCACGAGCAGTACTTC. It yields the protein CARVGATGRGYHEQYF.

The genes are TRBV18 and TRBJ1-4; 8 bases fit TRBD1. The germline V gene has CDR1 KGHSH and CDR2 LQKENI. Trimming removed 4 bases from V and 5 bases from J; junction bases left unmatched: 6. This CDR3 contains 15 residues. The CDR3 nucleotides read TGTGCCAGCTCACTCTCGGGGACAGGAAATGAAAAACTGTTTTTT. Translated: CASSLSGTGNEKLFF.

Here the CDR3 reads CASSPGIREGGNTIYF. DNA of the CDR3: TGTGCCAGCAGTCCCGGTATCAGGGAAGGTGGAAACACCATATATTTT. The chain employs TRBV28 and TRBJ1-3; TRBD1 might be the D (5 bases). The V and J ends lost 5 bases and 3 bases respectively, with 17 bases between them. Germline-derived CDR1 and CDR2 are MDHEN and SYDVKM. The CDR3 is 16 amino acids. The full variable domain, with the rest looked up from reference TRBV28 and TRBJ1-3, is DVKVTQSSRYLVKRTGEKVFLECVQDMDHENMFWYRQDPGLGLRLIYFSYDVKMKEKGDIPEGYSVSREKKERFSLILESASTNQTSMYLCASSPGIREGGNTIYFGEGSWLTVV.

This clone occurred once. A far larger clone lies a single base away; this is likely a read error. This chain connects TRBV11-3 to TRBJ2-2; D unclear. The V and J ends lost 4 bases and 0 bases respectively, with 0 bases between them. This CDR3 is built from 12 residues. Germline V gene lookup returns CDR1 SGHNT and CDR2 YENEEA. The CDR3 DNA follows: TGTGCCAGCAGCTCGAACACCGGGGAGCTGTTTTTT. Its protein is CASSSNTGELFF.

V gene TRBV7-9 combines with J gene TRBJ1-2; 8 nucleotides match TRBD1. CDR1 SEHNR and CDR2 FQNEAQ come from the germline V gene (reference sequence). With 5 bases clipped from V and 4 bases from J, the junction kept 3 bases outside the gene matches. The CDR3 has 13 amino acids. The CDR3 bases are TGTGCCAGCAGCCCAGGGGGCGGCTATGGCTACACCTTC. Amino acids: CASSPGGGYGYTF. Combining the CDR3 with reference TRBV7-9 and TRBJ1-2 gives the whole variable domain DTGVSQNPRHKITKRGQNVTFRCDPISEHNRLYWYRQTLGQGPEFLTYFQNEAQLEKSRLLSDRFSAERPKGSFSTLEIQRTEQGDSAMYLCASSPGGGYGYTFGSGTRLTVV.

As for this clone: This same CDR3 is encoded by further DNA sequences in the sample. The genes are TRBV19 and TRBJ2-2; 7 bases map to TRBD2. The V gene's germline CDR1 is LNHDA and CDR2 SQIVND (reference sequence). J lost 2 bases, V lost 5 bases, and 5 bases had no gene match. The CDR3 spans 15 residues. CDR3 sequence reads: CASSPGTTNTGELFF. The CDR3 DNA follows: TGTGCCAGTAGTCCGGGGACTACCAACACCGGGGAGCTGTTTTTT.

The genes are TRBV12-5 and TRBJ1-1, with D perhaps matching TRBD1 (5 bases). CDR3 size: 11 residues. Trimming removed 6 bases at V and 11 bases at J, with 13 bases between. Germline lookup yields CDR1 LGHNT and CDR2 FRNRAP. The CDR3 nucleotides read TGTGCTAGTGGATCAGGGTACGGGGCTTTCTTT. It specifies CASGSGYGAFF.

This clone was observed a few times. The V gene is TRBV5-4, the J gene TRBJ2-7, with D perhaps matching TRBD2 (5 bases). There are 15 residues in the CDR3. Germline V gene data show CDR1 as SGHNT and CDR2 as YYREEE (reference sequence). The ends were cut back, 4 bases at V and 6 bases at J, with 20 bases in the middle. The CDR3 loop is CASSNGLTRDLEQYF. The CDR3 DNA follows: TGTGCCAGCAGCAATGGACTCACAAGAGATCTCGAGCAGTACTTC.

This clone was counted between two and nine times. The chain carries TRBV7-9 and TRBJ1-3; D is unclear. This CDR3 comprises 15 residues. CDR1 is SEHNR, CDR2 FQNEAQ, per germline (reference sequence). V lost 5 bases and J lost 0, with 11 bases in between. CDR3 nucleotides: TGTGCCAGCAGCCACGGACGGAGCTCTGGAAACACCATATATTTT. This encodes CASSHGRSSGNTIYF.

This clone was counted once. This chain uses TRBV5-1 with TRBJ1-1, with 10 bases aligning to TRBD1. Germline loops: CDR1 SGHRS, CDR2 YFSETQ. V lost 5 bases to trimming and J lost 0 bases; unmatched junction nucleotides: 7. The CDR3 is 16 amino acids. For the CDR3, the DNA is TGCGCCAGCAGTGAGGACAGGGGGGTTGTGAACACTGAAGCTTTCTTT. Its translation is CASSEDRGVVNTEAFF.

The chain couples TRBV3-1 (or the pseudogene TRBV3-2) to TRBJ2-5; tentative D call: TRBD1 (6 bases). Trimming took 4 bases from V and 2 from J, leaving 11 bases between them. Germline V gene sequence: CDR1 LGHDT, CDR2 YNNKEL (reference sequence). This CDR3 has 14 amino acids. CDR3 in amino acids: CASSPLGAQETQYF. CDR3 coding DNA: TGTGCCAGCAGCCCCCTGGGGGCTCAAGAGACCCAGTACTTC.